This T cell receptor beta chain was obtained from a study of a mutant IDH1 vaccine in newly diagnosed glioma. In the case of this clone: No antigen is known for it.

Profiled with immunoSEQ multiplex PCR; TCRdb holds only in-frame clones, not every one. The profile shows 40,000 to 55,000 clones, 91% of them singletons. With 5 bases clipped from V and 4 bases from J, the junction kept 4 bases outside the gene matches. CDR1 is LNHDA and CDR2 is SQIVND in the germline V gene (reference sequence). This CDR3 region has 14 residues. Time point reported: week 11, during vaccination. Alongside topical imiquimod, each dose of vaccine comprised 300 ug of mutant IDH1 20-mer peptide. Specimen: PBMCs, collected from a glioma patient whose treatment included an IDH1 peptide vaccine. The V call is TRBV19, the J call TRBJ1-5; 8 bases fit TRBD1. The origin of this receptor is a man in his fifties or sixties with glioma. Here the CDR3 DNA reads TGTGCCAGTAGTCAGACAGGGGAAAATCAGCCCCAGCATTTT. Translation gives CASSQTGENQPQHF.